These 27 T cell receptor beta chains were sequenced from one sample in a study of beta chain features in type 1 diabetes. Study-wide results and caveats: TCRB CDR3 length was moderately but significantly reduced in all four CD4+ subsets of Type 1 diabetes patients.

These receptors' targets are unknown. The whole isolated RNA underwent reverse transcription, so sequencing captured expressed TCRB transcripts. Generated by immunoSEQ multiplex PCR, the TCRdb table keeps only in-frame clones and is missing some. The sample lists some 130,000 clones; about 10% were seen once. Sequencing was performed on central memory CD4+ T cells from blood. The source of these receptors is a man in his thirties or forties with type 1 diabetes.

In its sample, this clone was seen a few times. The chain joins TRBV4-2 to TRBJ1-2; weak D call: TRBD1 (6 bases). This CDR3 has 13 residues. The germline V gene has CDR1 LGHNA and CDR2 YNFKEQ. The V and J ends lost 1 base and 3 bases respectively, with 6 bases between them. CDR3 region: CASSQGTDYGYTF. The CDR3, as DNA: TGTGCCAGCAGCCAAGGGACAGACTATGGCTACACCTTC.

This clone has only a few counts. The chain carries TRBV5-4 and TRBJ2-3; no definite D call. CDR3 length: 14 amino acids. The V end lost 0 bases, the J end lost 2 bases, and 7 bases lay between the germline ends. CDR1 SGHNT and CDR2 YYREEE come from the germline V gene (reference sequence). The CDR3 spells CASSLDRFTDTQYF. CDR3 nucleotide sequence: TGTGCCAGCAGCTTGGACAGATTCACAGATACGCAGTATTTT.

This clone was observed a few times. This rearrangement joins TRBV18 to TRBJ2-7, with TRBD1 matching over 7 bases. After removal of 3 bases from V and 0 bases from J, the junction contained 8 bases not matched to a gene. Germline V lookup: CDR1 KGHSH, CDR2 LQKENI. The CDR3 is made up of 16 amino acids. The CDR3 coding sequence is TGTGCCAGCTCACCTTTCGCCGACAGGGCCTCCTACGAGCAGTACTTC. It is translated as CASSPFADRASYEQYF.

This clone was counted only a few times. The gene calls are TRBV5-1 and TRBJ2-7; the D gene is possibly TRBD1 (7 bases). Germline CDR1 reads SGHRS; CDR2 reads YFSETQ. This CDR3 region has 14 residues. The V end was cut by 3 bases, the J end by 0 bases, with 10 bases between. Written as DNA, the CDR3 is TGCGCCAGCAGCTCGGGGGACAGCTCCTACGAGCAGTACTTC. Translating it yields CASSSGDSSYEQYF.

This clone showed up just a few times. The V call is TRBV7-9, the J call TRBJ2-7; unclear D gene. This CDR3 has 13 amino acids. Trimming took 5 bases from V and 6 from J, leaving 14 bases between them. CDR1 and CDR2 (germline): SEHNR, FQNEAQ (reference sequence). The CDR3 reads CASSLNEAGEQYF. The CDR3 DNA sequence: TGTGCCAGCAGCCTTAACGAAGCCGGCGAGCAGTACTTC.

This clone was found a few times. This chain uses TRBV7-8 with TRBJ2-3; maybe TRBD1 (6 bases). Germline V gene sequence: CDR1 SGHVS, CDR2 FQNEAQ. Trimming cost V 4 bases and J 5 bases, with 13 bases left between them. CDR3 length: 14 residues. In DNA, the CDR3 is TGTGCCAGCAGCTCACAGGGAAGCGGAGATACGCAGTATTTT. Translation gives CASSSQGSGDTQYF.

This clone was counted between two and nine times. V is TRBV4-1 and J is TRBJ2-7; D might be TRBD1 (5 bases). The CDR3 spans 14 residues. The germline gives CDR1 MGHRA, CDR2 YSYEKL. V lost 0 bases, J lost 3 bases, and 9 bases lay in between. The chain's CDR3 is CASSQESRDYEQYF. CDR3 DNA: TGCGCCAGCAGCCAAGAGAGCAGGGACTACGAGCAGTACTTC.

This clone was detected a few times. The V call is TRBV7-9, the J call TRBJ1-2; no definite D call. CDR3 size: 14 residues. Germline lookup yields CDR1 SEHNR and CDR2 FQNEAQ (reference sequence). The germline V and J ends were trimmed by 1 base and 4 bases, with 10 bases remaining between them. For the CDR3, the DNA is TGTGCCAGCAGCTTAGAACAGAATGCCTATGGCTACACCTTC. Translated: CASSLEQNAYGYTF.

This sequence joins TRBV18 and TRBJ1-2; a possible D gene is TRBD1 (6 bases). The V end was cut by 6 bases, the J end by 3 bases, with 11 bases between. CDR1 is KGHSH, CDR2 LQKENI, per germline. CDR3 size: 13 residues. The CDR3 here is CASSDSEDYGYTF. CDR3 sequence (DNA): TGTGCCAGCTCGGACAGCGAAGACTATGGCTACACCTTC.

The V gene is TRBV11-2, the J gene TRBJ2-7; TRBD1 matches at 9 bases. This CDR3 spans 14 amino acids. From germline, CDR1 is SGHAT and CDR2 FQNNGV. Trimming removed 4 bases from V and 3 bases from J; junction bases left unmatched: 4. The CDR3 DNA is TGTGCCAGCAGCTGGACAGGGGCCCGCTACGAGCAGTACTTC. As protein: CASSWTGARYEQYF.

V is TRBV18 and J is TRBJ2-7; the match to TRBD2 covers 11 bases. The CDR3 totals 15 residues. J was trimmed by 0 bases and V by 3 bases; bases with no gene match: 1. Germline V gene lookup returns CDR1 KGHSH and CDR2 LQKENI. The CDR3 is CASSPSGGGSYEQYF. CDR3 bases: TGTGCCAGCTCACCTAGCGGGGGGGGCTCCTACGAGCAGTACTTC.

The V gene is TRBV6-5, the J gene TRBJ1-1; 10 positions match TRBD1. The germline CDR1 and CDR2 sequences are MNHEY and SVGAGI. Trimming removed 4 bases from V and 1 base from J; junction bases left unmatched: 3. The CDR3 has 15 amino acids. The CDR3 sequence: CASSSRTGGNTEAFF. CDR3 DNA sequence: TGTGCCAGCAGTTCCCGGACAGGGGGGAACACTGAAGCTTTCTTT.

This clone was recorded a few times. The rearrangement links TRBV30 to TRBJ2-5; TRBD1 is a possible D gene (5 bases). The J call may be in error: the DNA end matches TRBJ2-7 better. The CDR3 consists of 14 residues. CDR1 GTSNPN and CDR2 SVGIG come from the germline V gene (reference sequence). This CDR3 is CAWGDSHSSYEQYF. The CDR3 nucleotides read TGTGCCTGGGGCGACAGTCATAGCTCCTACGAGCAGTACTTC.

This clone was detected a few times. The chain joins TRBV5-1 to TRBJ2-4; 11 positions agree with TRBD2. This CDR3 is 15 amino acids long. In germline, CDR1 is SGHRS, CDR2 YFSETQ. The V and J ends lost 0 bases and 6 bases, in that order; junction bases with no gene match: 2. Written as DNA, the CDR3 is TGCGCCAGCAGCTTGGCCCTAGCGGGGGGAAACATTCAGTACTTC. This encodes CASSLALAGGNIQYF.

The chain recombines TRBV6-5 with TRBJ2-7, with TRBD1 matching 11 bases. Per the germline V gene, CDR1 is MNHEY and CDR2 is SVGAGI. This CDR3 is built from 13 residues. The V and J ends lost 6 bases and 6 bases, in that order; junction bases with no gene match: 4. CDR3 loop: CASSPGTGGEQYF. Here the CDR3 DNA reads TGTGCCAGCAGCCCCGGGACAGGGGGCGAGCAGTACTTC.

The chain has TRBV28 and TRBJ2-1, with 7 nucleotides matching TRBD2. V trimming: 1 base; J trimming: 12 bases; junction bases outside the gene matches: 6. Germline V lookup: CDR1 MDHEN, CDR2 SYDVKM. CDR3 size: 13 residues. The CDR3 DNA sequence: TGTGCCAGCAGTTTATTCGGGGGGACCGGGCAGTTCTTC. Its protein is CASSLFGGTGQFF.

This clone was seen at least ten times. The V call is TRBV7-6, the J call TRBJ2-1, with D tentatively TRBD2 (6 bases). This CDR3 is built from 13 residues. Germline CDR1 SGHVS, CDR2 FNYEAQ. The V and J ends lost 4 bases and 9 bases respectively, with 13 bases between them. The CDR3 DNA reads as TGTGCCAGCAGCTGGAGGACTAACGGTGAGCAGTTCTTC. This sequence encodes CASSWRTNGEQFF.

This clone was counted ten times or more. The V gene is TRBV29-1, the J gene TRBJ2-7; perhaps TRBD2 as D (5 bases). The germline CDR1 and CDR2 sequences are SQVTM and ANQGSEA. Trimming left V 3 bases short and J 4 bases short, with 7 bases between. The CDR3 runs to 11 residues. As DNA, the CDR3 is TGCAGCGTTGAGGGAGAGTACGAGCAGTACTTC. This sequence encodes CSVEGEYEQYF.

This CDR3 reads CASSLDMGQAFF. CDR3 sequence (DNA): TGTGCCAGCAGCTTAGATATGGGCCAAGCTTTCTTT. This chain links TRBV13 with TRBJ1-1; D is unclear. The V end lost 1 base, the J end lost 9 bases, and 9 bases lay between the germline ends. Per germline, CDR1 PRHDT and CDR2 FYEKMQ (reference sequence). There are 12 residues in the CDR3. The full variable domain, its missing parts supplied by reference TRBV13 and TRBJ1-1, is AAGVIQSPRHLIKEKRETATLKCYPIPRHDTVYWYQQGPGQDPQFLISFYEKMQSDKGSIPDRFSAQQFSDYHSELNMSSLELGDSALYFCASSLDMGQAFFGQGTRLTVV.

V is TRBV27 and J is TRBJ1-2; maybe TRBD1 (5 bases). This CDR3 region has 14 residues. The germline V gene has CDR1 MNHEY and CDR2 SMNVEV (reference sequence). With 3 bases removed from V and 4 bases from J, the gap between germline ends came to 12 bases. The CDR3 sequence is CASSFDAGLYGYTF. Here the CDR3 DNA reads TGTGCCAGCAGTTTCGACGCGGGACTCTATGGCTACACCTTC.

The chain combines TRBV4-1 with TRBJ2-1, with D maybe TRBD2 (6 bases). Germline loops: CDR1 MGHRA, CDR2 YSYEKL. V dropped 2 bases and J dropped 0 bases, with 17 bases sitting between them. The CDR3 is made up of 18 amino acids. The CDR3 spells CASSQWPPGVSSYNEQFF. The CDR3 DNA sequence: TGCGCCAGCAGCCAATGGCCCCCGGGGGTAAGCTCCTACAATGAGCAGTTCTTC.

The CDR3 loop reads CASSLDVEAFF. The CDR3 DNA is TGCGCCAGCAGCTTGGATGTAGAAGCTTTCTTT. The V gene is TRBV5-1, the J gene TRBJ1-1; D is undetermined. This CDR3 spans 11 amino acids. The germline V gene has CDR1 SGHRS and CDR2 YFSETQ. V lost 0 bases and J lost 8, with 5 bases in between. Combining the CDR3 with reference TRBV5-1 and TRBJ1-1 gives the whole variable domain KAGVTQTPRYLIKTRGQQVTLSCSPISGHRSVSWYQQTPGQGLQFLFEYFSETQRNKGNFPGRFSGRQFSNSRSEMNVSTLELGDSALYLCASSLDVEAFFGQGTRLTVV.

In its sample, this clone was seen a few times. The V call is TRBV11-1, the J call TRBJ2-1; no definite D call. CDR1 is SGHAT, CDR2 FQDESV, per germline (reference sequence). The V gene lost 1 base and the J gene lost 4 bases, with 5 bases spanning the gap. The CDR3 has 13 residues. Here the CDR3 reads CASSLVRYNEQFF. In DNA, the CDR3 is TGTGCCAGCAGCTTAGTTCGGTACAATGAGCAGTTCTTC.

In this sample, this clone turned up a few times. V gene TRBV15 combines with J gene TRBJ1-6; the D is unclear. Trimming pared 5 bases from V and 8 bases from J, leaving 10 bases between. This CDR3 has 13 amino acids. CDR1 and CDR2 (germline): LNHNV, YYDKDF (reference sequence). CDR3 DNA: TGTGCCACCAGCCTCACGTCGGATTCACCCCTCCACTTT. Translating it yields CATSLTSDSPLHF.

This chain links TRBV27 with TRBJ2-7, with 8 bases that match TRBD1. This CDR3 is built from 13 residues. V was pared by 5 bases and J by 3 bases, with 3 bases of the junction left unmatched. The germline gives CDR1 MNHEY, CDR2 SMNVEV (reference sequence). CDR3 region: CASSVTGVYEQYF. DNA of the CDR3: TGTGCCAGCAGTGTGACAGGGGTCTACGAGCAGTACTTC.

In this sample, this clone turned up a few times. The chain is built from TRBV28 and TRBJ2-5; 11 bases are a match to TRBD1. Germline V lookup: CDR1 MDHEN, CDR2 SYDVKM. V shed 3 bases and J 4 bases; nucleotides not matched to a gene: 4. The CDR3 totals 15 residues. This CDR3 reads CASSLAGQGGETQYF. CDR3 nucleotide sequence: TGTGCCAGCAGTTTGGCGGGACAGGGGGGAGAGACCCAGTACTTC. The whole variable domain, filled in from reference TRBV28 and TRBJ2-5, reads DVKVTQSSRYLVKRTGEKVFLECVQDMDHENMFWYRQDPGLGLRLIYFSYDVKMKEKGDIPEGYSVSREKKERFSLILESASTNQTSMYLCASSLAGQGGETQYFGPGTRLLVL.

This clone was seen more than once but under ten times. The rearrangement uses TRBV20-1 and TRBJ2-3; D is unresolved. The CDR3 spans 11 residues. Germline V gives CDR1 DFQATT, CDR2 SNEGSKA (reference sequence). V lost 5 bases and J lost 6, with 9 bases in between. The DNA for the CDR3 is TGCAGTGCTCCTTCTAGGGATACGCAGTATTTT. This translates into CSAPSRDTQYF.